A selection of T cell receptor beta chains follows, all from one sample in a study of blood T cell repertoires in COVID-19. The assay was immunoSEQ multiplex PCR, and TCRdb's table has in-frame clones only and misses some. Among about 110,000 clones, 85% were seen once, and the ten largest hold about 3.9%. The sequenced sample was peripheral blood. The source is a man aged 45-65 years with acute or convalescent COVID-19. CDR3s include the opening cysteine and the closing phenylalanine or tryptophan. A D gene is named only where the DNA matches it firmly.

>NA|TRBV27|12|TRBJ1-6
CASTTGLGTLHF
>NA|TRBV15|13|TRBJ2-5
CATSRELKETQYF
>TRBD1|TRBV11-3|14|TRBJ2-7
CASSTGTGSNEQYF
>NA|TRBV7-9|16|TRBJ1-2
CASSLRTVYANYGYTF
>NA|TRBV7-9|11|TRBJ2-7
CASSPYYEQYF
>TRBD1|TRBV7-9|13|TRBJ1-1
CASSLDRGTEAFF
>NA|TRBV30|14|TRBJ2-4
CAWSVPGGGSIQYF
>NA|TRBV18|15|TRBJ2-7
CASSSEGRMSYEQYF
>NA|TRBV2|15|TRBJ1-1
CASSEARGRGTEAFF
>NA|TRBV28|15|TRBJ2-1
CASSLTRTKNNEQFF
>NA|TRBV5-1|13|TRBJ1-1
CASKVDTNTEAFF